These 24 T cell receptor beta chains share one sample of origin, sequenced in a study of blood T cell repertoires in COVID-19 (dated by TCRdb to the early 2020s). Library method: the immunoSEQ multiplex PCR assay. The immuneACCESS repertoire file appears here via TCRdb, limited to in-frame rearrangements. These files lack a portion of the clones; in checked studies, under half of the deficit traces to unresolved V genes, and the cause of the others is not known. In this sample the table shows over 85,000 clones, roughly 92% of which occur a single time. Jointly, the top ten make up 1.5% to 2% of the sample. Specimen: peripheral blood. Receptors were obtained from a woman in her forties or fifties with COVID-19, enrolled during active disease.

J is TRBJ1-1 and V is TRBV6-5; D may be TRBD1 (5 bases). The germline V gene has CDR1 MNHEY and CDR2 SVGAGI. The CDR3 totals 13 residues. The V end lost 6 bases, the J end lost 0 bases, and 8 bases lay between the germline ends. The CDR3 DNA follows: TGTGCCAGCAGAGGGGTCATGAACACTGAAGCTTTCTTT. It encodes CASRGVMNTEAFF.

The gene calls are TRBV28 and TRBJ1-6; TRBD1 is a possible D gene (5 bases). The V gene lost 5 bases and the J gene lost 3 bases, with 11 bases spanning the gap. The V gene's germline CDR1 is MDHEN and CDR2 SYDVKM. The CDR3 totals 15 residues. CDR3 bases: TGTGCCAGCAGTGACGACAGCTACTATAATTCACCCCTCCACTTT. It encodes CASSDDSYYNSPLHF.

The V call is TRBV6-2 or TRBV6-3, the J call TRBJ1-3, with TRBD1 matching over 7 bases. The CDR3 totals 15 residues. Germline V gene sequence: CDR1 MNHEY, CDR2 SVGEGT. Trimming took 5 bases from V and 3 from J; bases not matched to a gene: 7. The CDR3 bases are TGTGCCAGCAGTCCCGAGGGGGCGCGTGGAAACACCATATATTTT. This gives the protein CASSPEGARGNTIYF.

This rearrangement joins TRBV29-1 to TRBJ1-1; D unresolved. The V and J ends lost 5 bases and 8 bases respectively, with 9 bases between them. CDR1 is SQVTM and CDR2 is ANQGSEA in the germline V gene. CDR3 length equals 10 residues. Here the CDR3 DNA reads TGCAGCGTTAACAGTAACGAAGCTTTCTTT. This codes for CSVNSNEAFF. Supplemented by reference TRBV29-1 and TRBJ1-1, the full variable domain reads SAVISQKPSRDICQRGTSLTIQCQVDSQVTMMFWYRQQPGQSLTLIATANQGSEATYESGFVIDKFPISRPNLTFSTLTVSNMSPEDSSIYLCSVNSNEAFFGQGTRLTVV.

The rearrangement joins TRBV6-6 to TRBJ1-1; TRBD1 might be the D (5 bases). This CDR3 spans 11 amino acids. The V gene's germline CDR1 is MNHNY and CDR2 SVGAGI (reference sequence). Deletions cut 6 bases from V and 10 bases from J, with 12 bases between. The CDR3 here is CASRNGGAAFF. DNA of the CDR3: TGTGCCAGCAGGAACGGGGGAGCAGCTTTCTTT.

This chain uses TRBV5-5 with TRBJ2-5, with a tentative D call TRBD1 (5 bases). CDR3 length: 14 amino acids. Trimming cost V 1 base and J 8 bases, with 15 bases left between them. CDR1 and CDR2 (germline): SGHKS, YYEKEE (reference sequence). This CDR3 is CASSLFVSGPTQYF. The CDR3 DNA is TGTGCCAGCAGCTTGTTCGTGTCAGGGCCAACCCAGTACTTC.

The chain joins TRBV6-4 to TRBJ2-1; TRBD2 is a possible D gene (7 bases). This CDR3 comprises 13 residues. From germline, CDR1 is MRHNA and CDR2 SNTAGT. Between the trimmed V and J ends, which lost 8 bases and 9 bases, there was a span of 17 bases. CDR3 residues: CASANSGGLEQFF. Written as DNA, the CDR3 is TGTGCCAGCGCCAACTCGGGGGGCCTTGAGCAGTTCTTC.

This chain uses TRBV19 with TRBJ2-6, with TRBD1 matching 7 bases. The germline V gene encodes CDR1 LNHDA and CDR2 SQIVND (reference sequence). V was pared by 0 bases and J by 1 base, with 15 bases of the junction left unmatched. The CDR3 is 21 amino acids. The DNA of the CDR3 is TGTGCCAGTAGTATAGACCCTCTCTCGACAGGGAGTCTATCTGGGGCCAACGTCCTGACTTTC. Residues: CASSIDPLSTGSLSGANVLTF.

The chain recombines TRBV6-5 with TRBJ2-2; D is perhaps TRBD1 (5 bases). The V end lost 6 bases, the J end lost 5 bases, and 10 bases lay between the germline ends. The length of the CDR3 is 13 residues. Per the germline V gene, CDR1 is MNHEY and CDR2 is SVGAGI. The CDR3 sequence: CASSPRVTGELFF. The CDR3 nucleotides are TGTGCCAGCAGCCCCAGGGTAACCGGGGAGCTGTTTTTT.

The rearrangement joins TRBV13 to TRBJ2-1; possibly TRBD2 for D (6 bases). This CDR3 is 17 amino acids long. V shed 2 bases and J shed 3 bases, with 17 bases lying between them. Germline V gene lookup returns CDR1 PRHDT and CDR2 FYEKMQ (reference sequence). In DNA form, the CDR3 reads TGTGCCAGCAGCTTAAGACTAGGACACGGTTACTACAATGAGCAGTTCTTC. Translated, it gives CASSLRLGHGYYNEQFF. The entire variable domain, with the rest obtained from reference TRBV13 and TRBJ2-1, is as follows: AAGVIQSPRHLIKEKRETATLKCYPIPRHDTVYWYQQGPGQDPQFLISFYEKMQSDKGSIPDRFSAQQFSDYHSELNMSSLELGDSALYFCASSLRLGHGYYNEQFFGPGTRLTVL.

The chain recombines TRBV5-1 with TRBJ2-3, with TRBD2 as a possible D gene (6 bases). The CDR3 extends over 13 amino acids. V gave up 4 bases and J gave up 5 bases, with 11 bases separating them. Germline loops: CDR1 SGHRS, CDR2 YFSETQ. Here the CDR3 reads CASSTEGRDTQYF. The CDR3 coding sequence is TGCGCCAGCAGCACGGAGGGTCGAGATACGCAGTATTTT.

This clone appeared a single time. The rearrangement links TRBV10-1 to TRBJ2-4; D perhaps matches TRBD1 (5 bases). CDR3 length: 15 residues. The V gene lost 4 bases and the J gene lost 8 bases, with 18 bases spanning the gap. CDR1 is WNHNN, CDR2 SYGVQD, per germline (reference sequence). The CDR3 region has the DNA TGCGCCAGCAGTGGATCTGTTGGGCCCAGGGACATTCAGTACTTC. Residues: CASSGSVGPRDIQYF.

This clone was seen only once. The chain has TRBV27 and TRBJ2-1; 9 bases match TRBD1. This CDR3 has 17 residues. With V trimmed by 4 bases and J by 4 bases, 11 bases remained unmatched. CDR1 and CDR2 from the germline V gene are MNHEY and SMNVEV (reference sequence). The chain's CDR3 is CASSSTGTGRRYNEQFF. The CDR3 DNA is TGTGCCAGCAGTTCCACCGGGACAGGGCGAAGGTACAATGAGCAGTTCTTC.

DNA for the CDR3: TGTGCCTGGGGGACAGGGGCTCAGCCCCAGCATTTT. Amino acids: CAWGTGAQPQHF. The rearrangement joins TRBV30 to TRBJ1-5, with TRBD1 matching 10 bases. The CDR3 sequence is 12 residues long. V was clipped by 5 bases and J by 6 bases; unmatched bases: 1. Germline V lookup: CDR1 GTSNPN, CDR2 SVGIG (reference sequence).

CDR3 sequence reads: CASTPQGQGVYNEQFF. DNA of the CDR3: TGTGCCAGCACCCCCCAAGGACAGGGGGTATACAATGAGCAGTTCTTC. The V call is TRBV27, the J call TRBJ2-1; 10 positions agree with TRBD1. Per germline, CDR1 MNHEY and CDR2 SMNVEV (reference sequence). The CDR3 consists of 16 residues. V shed 7 bases, J shed 4 bases, and the junction held 10 bases outside the gene matches.

V gene TRBV7-2 combines with J gene TRBJ1-4; D is perhaps TRBD1 (5 bases). CDR3 length: 13 amino acids. Germline-derived CDR1 and CDR2 are SGHTA and FQGNSA. Trimming removed 1 base from V and 6 bases from J, with 6 bases in between. The CDR3 DNA reads as TGTGCCAGCAGCTTAGGGGGCTATGAAAAACTGTTTTTT. Translating gives CASSLGGYEKLFF.

The chain combines TRBV9 with TRBJ1-3; a possible D gene is TRBD1 (5 bases). Trimming took 7 bases from V and 3 from J, leaving 11 bases between them. This CDR3 region has 13 residues. CDR1 is SGDLS and CDR2 is YYNGEE in the germline V gene. The CDR3 DNA reads as TGTGCCAGCGGGTACGGGGGTGGAAACACCATATATTTT. Amino acids: CASGYGGGNTIYF. The full variable domain, completed using reference TRBV9 and TRBJ1-3, is DSGVTQTPKHLITATGQRVTLRCSPRSGDLSVYWYQQSLDQGLQFLIQYYNGEERAKGNILERFSAQQFPDLHSELNLSSLELGDSALYFCASGYGGGNTIYFGEGSWLTVV.

V is TRBV19 and J is TRBJ1-1; maybe TRBD1 (5 bases). The ends were cut back, 9 bases at V and 0 bases at J, with 11 bases in the middle. Per the germline V gene, CDR1 is LNHDA and CDR2 is SQIVND (reference sequence). The CDR3 runs 13 residues. The DNA for the CDR3 is TGTGCCAGCACGGGACTGTTGAACACTGAAGCTTTCTTT. Protein product: CASTGLLNTEAFF.

The V gene is TRBV5-1, the J gene TRBJ1-6; the match to TRBD1 covers 8 bases. There are 12 residues in the CDR3. Per germline, CDR1 SGHRS and CDR2 YFSETQ. With V trimmed by 7 bases and J by 9 bases, 3 bases remained unmatched. As DNA, the CDR3 is TGCGCCAGCCGACAGGGGACTTCACCCCTCCACTTT. It translates to CASRQGTSPLHF.

This sequence joins TRBV3-1 (or the pseudogene TRBV3-2) and TRBJ2-7; D might be TRBD1 (6 bases). Germline V gene lookup returns CDR1 LGHDT and CDR2 YNNKEL (reference sequence). The CDR3 totals 12 residues. Trimming left V 9 bases short and J 3 bases short, with 12 bases between. CDR3 in amino acids: CARKTGDYEQYF. CDR3 coding DNA: TGTGCCAGAAAGACAGGAGACTACGAGCAGTACTTC.

CDR3 sequence (DNA): TGTGCCAGCAGTGAGTTCAACAGGGGGGAGACCCAGTACTTC. Protein product: CASSEFNRGETQYF. The chain uses TRBV6-1 and TRBJ2-5; 8 bases fit TRBD1. The CDR3 runs to 14 residues. V lost 3 bases to trimming and J lost 5 bases; unmatched junction nucleotides: 5. Germline CDR1 and CDR2: MNHNS and SASEGT.

V usage is TRBV3-1 (or the pseudogene TRBV3-2) and J usage is TRBJ2-2; TRBD1 is a possible D gene (6 bases). Germline V lookup: CDR1 LGHDT, CDR2 YNNKEL (reference sequence). The CDR3 loop spans 17 amino acids. V lost 5 bases and J 7 bases, leaving 23 bases between the germline ends. The DNA of the CDR3 is TGTGCCAGCAGCGATCTAGGGGGTAGCATCAGTAGCGGGGAGCTGTTTTTT. Translated, it gives CASSDLGGSISSGELFF.

J is TRBJ1-1 and V is TRBV10-3; D is undetermined. The CDR3 extends over 14 amino acids. CDR1 is ENHRY, CDR2 SYGVKD, per germline. V shed 0 bases and J shed 1 base, with 6 bases lying between them. For the CDR3, the DNA is TGTGCCATCAGTGAGTCTGGCACGAACACTGAAGCTTTCTTT. Residues: CAISESGTNTEAFF.

This rearrangement joins TRBV3-1 (or the pseudogene TRBV3-2) to TRBJ1-1, with no clear D. The CDR3 has 13 amino acids. Germline loops: CDR1 LGHDT, CDR2 YNNKEL (reference sequence). V lost 2 bases and J lost 1, with 5 bases in between. CDR3 residues: CASSQRANTEAFF. CDR3 bases: TGTGCCAGCAGCCAAAGAGCGAACACTGAAGCTTTCTTT.